This T cell receptor beta chain was sequenced for a study of cytomegalovirus exposure and HLA in healthy donors. Of note for this clone: Its antigen is currently unknown.

Assay used: immunoSEQ multiplex PCR; TCRdb lists only in-frame clones, some missing. The data show 150,000 to 200,000 clones, roughly 88% seen once. Whole-study findings and limits: TCR clusters originating in the first cohort tended to co-occur in the 110 or so validation repertoires, according to a later analysis.

The sample comprised PBMCs. The receptor comes from a young woman in good health and CMV-seronegative.

This CDR3 is CASSLTGQSSTDTQYF. CDR3 in DNA: TGTGCCAGCAGCCTTACGGGACAGTCTAGCACAGATACGCAGTATTTT. The genes are TRBV7-8 and TRBJ2-3; 7 nucleotides line up with TRBD1. The CDR3 has 16 amino acids. V lost 5 bases to trimming and J lost 0 bases; unmatched junction nucleotides: 8. Germline CDR1 and CDR2: SGHVS and FQNEAQ.